The 5 T cell receptor beta chains below were found in one sample sequenced in a study of blood T cell repertoires in COVID-19. Measured with immunoSEQ multiplex PCR; TCRdb has only the in-frame clones, and not every one. The top ten clones hold roughly 6.4% of a sample with 190,000 or so clones, approximately 87% of them seen once. Material for sequencing was peripheral blood. Source of these receptors: a man aged 55 to 69 who had recovered from COVID-19.

This chain connects TRBV29-1 to TRBJ2-1; weak D call: TRBD2 (6 bases). The ends were cut back, 2 bases at V and 0 bases at J, with 11 bases in the middle. Germline V gene lookup returns CDR1 SQVTM and CDR2 ANQGSEA. There are 15 residues in the CDR3. CDR3 amino acids: CSVEMGGVSYNEQFF. In DNA, the CDR3 is TGCAGCGTTGAAATGGGGGGAGTCTCCTACAATGAGCAGTTCTTC.

The V call is TRBV7-2, the J call TRBJ1-2, with TRBD1 matching over 8 bases. V lost 0 bases, J lost 8 bases, and 5 bases stayed unmatched. CDR1 is SGHTA, CDR2 FQGNSA, per germline. The CDR3 loop spans 14 amino acids. The CDR3 protein is CASSLADRVEGYTF. DNA for the CDR3: TGTGCCAGCAGCTTAGCGGACAGGGTTGAAGGCTACACCTTC.

This clone came up once. CDR3 residues: CAIRDNRSYNSPLHF. As DNA, the CDR3 is TGTGCCATCAGAGACAACAGGAGCTATAATTCACCCCTCCACTTT. The V gene is TRBV10-3, the J gene TRBJ1-6; D might be TRBD1 (5 bases). The ends were cut back, 6 bases at V and 3 bases at J, with 12 bases in the middle. Per germline, CDR1 ENHRY and CDR2 SYGVKD. The CDR3 is 15 amino acids.

The V and J genes are TRBV19 and TRBJ1-4; perhaps TRBD1 as D (6 bases). This CDR3 is built from 16 residues. Germline V gene data show CDR1 as LNHDA and CDR2 as SQIVND (reference sequence). V lost 4 bases to trimming and J lost 8 bases, with 20 bases between them. CDR3 nucleotide sequence: TGTGCCAGTAGTAGCCCAGGGGAGCCGCTCTCCGAAAAACTGTTTTTT. This translates into CASSSPGEPLSEKLFF.

This clone showed up just once. The chain links TRBV5-1 to TRBJ2-1, with D tentatively TRBD1 (5 bases). The CDR3 extends over 15 amino acids. Germline V gene data show CDR1 as SGHRS and CDR2 as YFSETQ. V gave up 1 base and J gave up 3 bases, with 11 bases separating them. CDR3 residues: CASSLSGSLYNEQFF. In DNA form, the CDR3 reads TGCGCCAGCAGCTTGTCAGGGTCTCTCTACAATGAGCAGTTCTTC.